This TCR beta chain was observed in a study of Ad26.COV2.S vaccination and SARS-CoV-2 variants. The method was immunoSEQ multiplex PCR; TCRdb's version includes in-frame clones alone and lacks a portion of them. Found here are fewer than 900,000 clones, roughly 90% of them singletons; the top ten hold about 1.5%. The sample holds a few counts of this clone. Its antigen is still unknown. General study points: Vaccinees displayed broader spike-specific TCR repertoires than placebo recipients.

The V end was cut by 0 bases, the J end by 3 bases, with 7 bases between. This CDR3 contains 14 residues. CDR1 is SGHRS and CDR2 is YFSETQ in the germline V gene. Treatment given: around 19 received Ad26.COV2.S at low or high dose, single or two shots; 5 received placebo; per-sample allocation not given. On day 63 after the first injection, vaccine and placebo recipients gave samples. The sequencing here drew on peripheral blood, taken in a trial of Ad26.COV2.S vaccine versus placebo. This TCR derives from a person aged 18-65 years who received the Ad26.COV2.S COVID-19 vaccine or a placebo. The rearrangement joins TRBV5-1 to TRBJ1-5; D gene ambiguous. CDR3 loop: CASSLGTDNQPQHF. The CDR3 coding sequence is TGCGCCAGCAGCTTGGGTACAGACAATCAGCCCCAGCATTTT.